The 4 T cell receptor beta chains listed next were all sequenced from one sample in a study of CD8 T cells in Susac syndrome (dated by TCRdb to the late 2010s). The library was obtained by the immunoSEQ multiplex PCR assay. RNA was extracted using the RNeasy kit, and about 0.45 to 1 ug of the RNA was reverse transcribed with random hexamers. The public reads were run again by TCRdb, first through fastp at Q25 and then through MiXCR, and only productive beta chains were kept. Rows with one shared CDR3 protein collapse into an entry with the most common genes and DNA. This sample has 100,000 to 150,000 distinct CDR3 sequences in its table, and over 85% of those were observed once. Jointly, the top ten make up 0.2% to 0.25% of the sample. The material sequenced was CD8+ T cells from PBMCs. All receptors derive from a human donor with Susac syndrome.

This CDR3 reads CASSLDGTANYGYTF. DNA for the CDR3: TGTGCCAGCAGTTTGGACGGAACAGCTAACTATGGCTACACCTTC. The rearrangement uses TRBV27 and TRBJ1-2, with D uncertain. The CDR3 is 15 residues long. Trimming took off 3 bases at V and 0 bases at J, with 11 bases between the two ends. CDR1 and CDR2 (germline): MNHEY, SMNVEV (reference sequence).

V and J are TRBV12-3 or TRBV12-4 and TRBJ2-5; possible D gene TRBD1, 6 bases. The germline V and J ends were trimmed by 5 bases and 5 bases, with 15 bases remaining between them. The CDR3 is 14 residues long. CDR3 bases: TGTGCCAGCAGTGACCAGGGGAGTCTGGAGACCCAGTACTTC. It codes for CASSDQGSLETQYF.

This chain joins TRBV9 and TRBJ2-5; D call uncertain. The CDR3 spans 13 residues. Per germline, CDR1 SGDLS and CDR2 YYNGEE. Between the trimmed V and J ends, which lost 3 bases and 5 bases, there was a span of 11 bases. The CDR3 region is CASSAPGGETQYF. In DNA, the CDR3 is TGTGCCAGCAGCGCTCCTGGTGGGGAGACCCAGTACTTC.

This chain connects TRBV28 to TRBJ1-5; D is possibly TRBD1 (5 bases). The CDR3 is made up of 13 amino acids. Trimming shortened V by 4 bases and J by 7 bases, and 11 bases separated the two germline ends. Germline V gene lookup returns CDR1 MDHEN and CDR2 SYDVKM. The CDR3 loop is CASSWQGDQPQHF. The CDR3 DNA follows: TGTGCCAGCAGTTGGCAGGGAGACCAGCCCCAGCATTTT.